Following are 27 T cell receptor beta chains from one sample sequenced in a study of blood T cell repertoires in COVID-19 (dated by TCRdb to 2018 to 2021). Preparation of the library involved the immunoSEQ multiplex PCR assay. Sourced from immuneACCESS, this table was stored by TCRdb with only in-frame sequences that have V and J called. A share of the clones is absent; for the studies checked, an unresolved V gene accounts for under half, and the remainder has no known explanation. Within this sample are roughly 200,000 clones, with roughly 86% of them counted one time only. The ten largest clones represent around 6% of the sample. The specimen was PBMCs or T cells enriched from blood (not recorded which). The receptors originated from a man in his forties with acute COVID-19.

This clone was recorded a few times. V gene TRBV9 combines with J gene TRBJ2-3; 14 positions agree with TRBD2. J lost 0 bases, V lost 4 bases, and 1 base had no gene match. Looked up from germline, CDR1 is SGDLS and CDR2 is YYNGEE. This CDR3 contains 16 residues. The DNA for the CDR3 is TGTGCCAGCAGCAGGACTAGCGGGAGGAGCACAGATACGCAGTATTTT. Translation gives CASSRTSGRSTDTQYF.

This rearrangement joins TRBV28 to TRBJ2-3; possibly TRBD2 for D (6 bases). This CDR3 region has 13 residues. Germline V CDR1 and CDR2: MDHEN, SYDVKM. Trimming cost V 5 bases and J 10 bases, with 16 bases left between them. The CDR3 spells CASSRGLNKAQYF. Written as DNA, the CDR3 is TGTGCCAGCAGTCGTGGACTAAACAAGGCGCAGTATTTT.

The chain recombines TRBV4-1 with TRBJ2-7, with 10 bases fitting TRBD2. The J segment lost 4 bases and the V segment lost 3 bases, leaving 6 bases of the junction unmatched. The CDR3 contains 15 residues. Germline assignment: CDR1 MGHRA and CDR2 YSYEKL. DNA of the CDR3: TGCGCCAGCAGCCACGTACTAGCGGGAACTTACGAGCAGTACTTC. It yields the protein CASSHVLAGTYEQYF.

The V and J genes are TRBV9 and TRBJ1-3; no firm D call. V lost 3 bases, J lost 0 bases, and 7 bases lay in between. This CDR3 has 14 amino acids. The germline gives CDR1 SGDLS, CDR2 YYNGEE. CDR3 DNA: TGTGCCAGCAGCGGCGGTCTCTCTGGAAACACCATATATTTT. Amino acids: CASSGGLSGNTIYF. The full variable domain, with the rest looked up from reference TRBV9 and TRBJ1-3, is DSGVTQTPKHLITATGQRVTLRCSPRSGDLSVYWYQQSLDQGLQFLIQYYNGEERAKGNILERFSAQQFPDLHSELNLSSLELGDSALYFCASSGGLSGNTIYFGEGSWLTVV.

This chain links TRBV10-3 with TRBJ2-5; TRBD2 aligns across 9 bases. Looked up from germline, CDR1 is ENHRY and CDR2 is SYGVKD. CDR3 length: 15 amino acids. The junction had 2 bases not matched to a gene; V was cut back by 0 bases and J by 3 bases. As DNA, the CDR3 is TGTGCCATCAGTGAGTCGATAGCGGGAGAAGAGACCCAGTACTTC. Residues: CAISESIAGEETQYF.

This clone was picked up one time. This sequence joins TRBV24-1 and TRBJ2-1, with 7 nucleotides matching TRBD2. Germline lookup yields CDR1 KGHDR and CDR2 SFDVKD. This CDR3 spans 16 amino acids. Unmatched junction bases numbered 5, after V lost 4 bases and J lost 0 bases. CDR3 sequence reads: CATSDSSGVSYNEQFF. CDR3 bases: TGTGCCACCAGTGACTCTAGCGGAGTCTCCTACAATGAGCAGTTCTTC.

This sequence joins TRBV28 and TRBJ2-7; 16 bases are a match to TRBD2. This CDR3 has 17 residues. V trimming: 3 bases; J trimming: 4 bases; junction bases outside the gene matches: 6. The germline V gene has CDR1 MDHEN and CDR2 SYDVKM. The CDR3 bases are TGTGCCAGCAGTTTCGGGACTAGCGGGAGGGCCAAGTACGAGCAGTACTTC. Its protein is CASSFGTSGRAKYEQYF. The entire variable domain, with the rest obtained from reference TRBV28 and TRBJ2-7, is as follows: DVKVTQSSRYLVKRTGEKVFLECVQDMDHENMFWYRQDPGLGLRLIYFSYDVKMKEKGDIPEGYSVSREKKERFSLILESASTNQTSMYLCASSFGTSGRAKYEQYFGPGTRLTVT.

This clone was seen a single time. The CDR3 DNA is TGTGCCTGGAGTACCGGACAACAAATCACAGATACGCAGTATTTT. It encodes CAWSTGQQITDTQYF. The chain joins TRBV30 to TRBJ2-3; TRBD1 is a possible D gene (5 bases). Germline V gene lookup returns CDR1 GTSNPN and CDR2 SVGIG (reference sequence). The CDR3 extends over 15 amino acids. Trimming took off 2 bases at V and 2 bases at J, with 14 bases between the two ends.

This rearrangement joins TRBV18 to TRBJ2-2, with D perhaps TRBD2 (6 bases). The CDR3 is 16 residues long. Deletions cut 3 bases from V and 4 bases from J, with 15 bases between. Germline CDR1 is KGHSH and CDR2 is LQKENI. The chain's CDR3 is CASSPSSGPFTGELFF. In DNA form, the CDR3 reads TGTGCCAGCTCACCTTCCAGCGGGCCGTTCACCGGGGAGCTGTTTTTT.

The chain carries TRBV24-1 and TRBJ2-7; 8 bases match TRBD1. J was trimmed by 4 bases and V by 4 bases; bases with no gene match: 8. The CDR3 contains 15 residues. From germline, CDR1 is KGHDR and CDR2 SFDVKD. The CDR3 sequence is CATSEHPRGPYEQYF. In nucleotides, the CDR3 is TGTGCCACCAGTGAGCACCCCAGGGGGCCTTACGAGCAGTACTTC.

V and J are TRBV5-1 and TRBJ2-7, with a tentative D call TRBD2 (6 bases). The V end lost 1 base, the J end lost 2 bases, and 13 bases lay between the germline ends. The CDR3 runs to 15 residues. CDR1 and CDR2 from the germline V gene are SGHRS and YFSETQ. The DNA of the CDR3 is TGCGCCAGCAGCTTGCGGGGGTCATCGGCCTACGAGCAGTACTTC. It encodes CASSLRGSSAYEQYF.

This clone came up once. This sequence joins TRBV5-6 and TRBJ1-1; D remains unclear. The germline CDR1 and CDR2 sequences are SGHDT and YYEEEE. The CDR3 consists of 14 residues. V was cut by 0 bases and J by 0 bases, with 6 bases left in between. The CDR3 DNA sequence: TGTGCCAGCAGCTTGGCGGAGCTGAACACTGAAGCTTTCTTT. Amino acid sequence: CASSLAELNTEAFF.

J is TRBJ1-1 and V is TRBV28, with 7 nucleotides matching TRBD1. CDR3 size: 15 residues. The germline CDR1 and CDR2 sequences are MDHEN and SYDVKM. Germline trimming cut 7 bases from V and 1 base from J; bases unmatched to any gene: 9. The CDR3 region is CASIASGTENTEAFF. The CDR3 DNA reads as TGTGCCAGCATCGCCTCCGGGACAGAGAACACTGAAGCTTTCTTT.

V usage is TRBV28 and J usage is TRBJ2-7; TRBD2 matches at 10 bases. The germline CDR1 and CDR2 sequences are MDHEN and SYDVKM. The CDR3 extends over 16 amino acids. The V gene end was trimmed by 4 bases and the J gene end by 3 bases; junction bases not matched to a gene: 9. The CDR3 sequence is CASSSPSSGGFYEQYF. The CDR3 DNA reads TGTGCCAGCAGTTCCCCATCTAGCGGGGGTTTCTACGAGCAGTACTTC. The variable domain in full, with the rest retrieved from reference TRBV28 and TRBJ2-7, is DVKVTQSSRYLVKRTGEKVFLECVQDMDHENMFWYRQDPGLGLRLIYFSYDVKMKEKGDIPEGYSVSREKKERFSLILESASTNQTSMYLCASSSPSSGGFYEQYFGPGTRLTVT.

The rearrangement uses TRBV3-1 (or the pseudogene TRBV3-2) and TRBJ1-2; 7 nucleotides line up with TRBD1. The CDR3 has 14 residues. The germline gives CDR1 LGHDT, CDR2 YNNKEL (reference sequence). V shed 1 base, J shed 6 bases, and the junction held 5 bases outside the gene matches. As DNA, the CDR3 is TGTGCCAGCAGCCAAGGAGTGACAGGGAATGGCTACACCTTC. It specifies CASSQGVTGNGYTF.

The genes are TRBV2 and TRBJ2-3; possibly TRBD2 for D (6 bases). Germline V CDR1 and CDR2: SNHLY, FYNNEI. The ends were cut back, 7 bases at V and 1 base at J, with 15 bases in the middle. The CDR3 is made up of 15 amino acids. The DNA of the CDR3 is TGTGCCAGCACCCAGCGGTCGGGAGGCACAGATACGCAGTATTTT. Its translation: CASTQRSGGTDTQYF.

This clone has only a few counts. The rearrangement uses TRBV5-5 and TRBJ2-2; no definite D call. Deletions cut 0 bases from V and 2 bases from J, with 11 bases between. This CDR3 comprises 16 residues. Germline V gene data show CDR1 as SGHKS and CDR2 as YYEKEE (reference sequence). The CDR3 region has the DNA TGTGCCAGCAGCTTGGTGCCCAGGCCAAACACCGGGGAGCTGTTTTTT. This codes for CASSLVPRPNTGELFF.

This rearrangement joins TRBV15 to TRBJ1-1; D may be TRBD1 (6 bases). V was cut by 0 bases and J by 7 bases, with 6 bases left in between. This CDR3 comprises 12 residues. The germline gives CDR1 LNHNV, CDR2 YYDKDF (reference sequence). CDR3 in DNA: TGTGCCACCAGCAGAGAGGACAGTGAAGCTTTCTTT. Its protein is CATSREDSEAFF.

In this sample, this clone turned up once. The chain combines TRBV6-1 with TRBJ1-5; TRBD1 aligns across 10 bases. Germline lookup yields CDR1 MNHNS and CDR2 SASEGT. The V and J ends lost 2 bases and 8 bases, in that order; junction bases with no gene match: 9. The CDR3 sequence is 16 residues long. Here the CDR3 DNA reads TGTGCCAGCAGTGAAATTAGACAGGGGGCTTTTGAGCCCCAGCATTTT. This sequence encodes CASSEIRQGAFEPQHF.

The rearrangement links TRBV29-1 to TRBJ2-1, with D possibly being TRBD2 (6 bases). CDR1 is SQVTM, CDR2 ANQGSEA, per germline. The CDR3 totals 16 residues. The ends were cut back, 4 bases at V and 5 bases at J, with 21 bases in the middle. The CDR3 loop reads CSVARWGEERDNEQFF. The CDR3 coding sequence is TGCAGCGTTGCCCGGTGGGGGGAGGAAAGGGACAATGAGCAGTTCTTC.

This chain joins TRBV15 and TRBJ1-4; D not certain. Trimming removed 0 bases from V and 4 bases from J, with 12 bases in between. CDR1 LNHNV and CDR2 YYDKDF come from the germline V gene (reference sequence). The CDR3 totals 16 residues. CDR3 in amino acids: CATSRDIGEGNEKLFF. CDR3 nucleotides: TGTGCCACCAGCAGAGATATCGGGGAGGGTAATGAAAAACTGTTTTTT. The full variable domain, rest sourced from reference TRBV15 and TRBJ1-4, is DAMVIQNPRYQVTQFGKPVTLSCSQTLNHNVMYWYQQKSSQAPKLLFHYYDKDFNNEADTPDNFQSRRPNTSFCFLDIRSPGLGDTAMYLCATSRDIGEGNEKLFFGSGTQLSVL.

This clone was counted once. The chain joins TRBV15 to TRBJ2-7; a possible D gene is TRBD1 (6 bases). The CDR3 runs 14 residues. Trimming cost V 2 bases and J 3 bases, with 11 bases left between them. Germline CDR1 and CDR2: LNHNV and YYDKDF (reference sequence). CDR3 region: CATSRTGSSYEQYF. The DNA for the CDR3 is TGTGCCACCAGCAGAACAGGGTCCAGCTACGAGCAGTACTTC.

This sequence joins TRBV5-1 and TRBJ1-1; tentatively, D is TRBD1 (6 bases). Trimming pared 4 bases from V and 7 bases from J, leaving 11 bases between. The CDR3 totals 12 residues. CDR1 and CDR2 (germline): SGHRS, YFSETQ. Here the CDR3 reads CASSPETGEAFF. CDR3 in DNA: TGCGCCAGCAGCCCGGAGACAGGTGAAGCTTTCTTT.

This chain connects TRBV24-1 to TRBJ2-1, with D perhaps matching TRBD2 (5 bases). V lost 9 bases, J lost 8 bases, and 10 bases lay in between. Germline loops: CDR1 KGHDR, CDR2 SFDVKD. The CDR3 loop spans 11 amino acids. In nucleotides, the CDR3 is TGTGCCACCGTGAGCGGTTATGAGCAGTTCTTC. As protein: CATVSGYEQFF.

V gene TRBV13 combines with J gene TRBJ2-1; tentatively, D is TRBD2 (5 bases). Trimming removed 3 bases from V and 7 bases from J, with 10 bases in between. CDR1 is PRHDT, CDR2 FYEKMQ, per germline (reference sequence). The CDR3 loop spans 13 amino acids. This CDR3 is CASSLPRGNEQFF. Here the CDR3 DNA reads TGTGCCAGCAGCTTGCCCAGAGGGAATGAGCAGTTCTTC.

This clone appeared once. The chain employs TRBV6-2 or TRBV6-3 and TRBJ2-7, with 8 nucleotides matching TRBD2. This CDR3 is 14 amino acids long. J gave up 3 bases and V 5 bases, and 6 bases lay outside the gene matches. The germline V gene encodes CDR1 MNHEY and CDR2 SVGEGT. The CDR3 is CASSETSVGYEQYF. CDR3 DNA: TGTGCCAGCAGTGAGACTAGCGTGGGCTACGAGCAGTACTTC.

As concerns this clone: One junction end does not reproduce the germline sequence, and a read error may be involved. This chain uses TRBV7-9 with TRBJ2-7; tentative D call: TRBD2 (5 bases). Germline CDR1 SEHNR, CDR2 FQNEAQ (reference sequence). CDR3 size: 14 residues. CDR3 protein: CASSLRADGTRYDF. CDR3 coding DNA: TGTGCCAGCAGCTTGAGGGCGGATGGTACTAGGTATGACTTC.